This T cell receptor (beta chain) was profiled in a study of naive and memory T cell subsets. Study-level findings and limits: Naive repertoires, especially CD8, held a few larger clonotypes, possibly memory cells re-expressing CD45RA. Gini index rose across naive, CM, EM and EMRA in CD4 and CD8.

The CDR3 spans 15 residues. Germline-derived CDR1 and CDR2 are LGHNA and YNFKEQ. Trimming took off 0 bases at V and 0 bases at J, with 9 bases between the two ends. Details on this clonotype: Its target is unknown.

CD8 T cells were positively selected from what remained after CD4 positive selection. Two oligonucleotides, mixed equimolar, formed the beta constant-region primer covering TRBC1 and TRBC2. TCRdb re-called the UMI-ligation and nested PCR reads through MiXCR, storing one row per CDR3 protein. The table includes some 150,000 distinct CDR3 sequences, 15% to 20% detected once. Specimen: naive CD4+ T cells from blood. The origin of this receptor is a human donor in good health. The chain recombines TRBV4-2 with TRBJ2-7; possible D gene TRBD2, 6 bases. The CDR3 protein is CASSQDLASSYEQYF. DNA for the CDR3: TGTGCCAGCAGCCAAGACCTAGCGAGCTCCTACGAGCAGTACTTC.